A single sample is the source of the 21 T cell receptor beta chains below, sequenced in a study of T cell responses to AZD1222 COVID-19 vaccine. Sequencing was performed with immunoSEQ multiplex PCR; in TCRdb, only in-frame clones are kept and a portion is missing. This table has 150,000 to 200,000 clones, 94% appearing once. Here the sequenced sample was peripheral blood, taken 28 days after the second AZD1222 dose. These receptors were taken from an adult who received the AZD1222 COVID-19 vaccine.

This clone was counted once. The CDR3: CASSLERPPHEQYF. The CDR3 nucleotides read TGTGCCAGCAGCTTAGAGCGTCCACCCCACGAGCAGTACTTC. The chain combines TRBV7-9 with TRBJ2-7; unclear D gene. The CDR3 runs 14 residues. Germline loops: CDR1 SEHNR, CDR2 FQNEAQ (reference sequence). Trimming stripped 1 base from V and 5 bases from J, with 12 bases between.

The gene calls are TRBV4-1 and TRBJ2-7; D is ambiguous. The CDR3 totals 14 residues. V was cut by 2 bases and J by 4 bases, with 12 bases left in between. Germline V gene data show CDR1 as MGHRA and CDR2 as YSYEKL. CDR3 loop: CASSQSSLLYEQYF. DNA of the CDR3: TGCGCCAGCAGCCAATCCAGTCTCCTGTACGAGCAGTACTTC.

This clone was seen only once. The chain employs TRBV7-2 and TRBJ2-7; no clear D gene. Germline V lookup: CDR1 SGHTA, CDR2 FQGNSA. The V end was cut by 5 bases, the J end by 6 bases, with 17 bases between. This CDR3 comprises 14 residues. CDR3 bases: TGTGCCAGCAGCCGCGGTCTCGACGCGGTCGAGCAGTACTTC. Translated, it gives CASSRGLDAVEQYF.

The chain is built from TRBV6-5 and TRBJ1-2; maybe TRBD1 (5 bases). CDR3 size: 14 residues. V lost 4 bases, J lost 10 bases, and 19 bases lay in between. The germline gives CDR1 MNHEY, CDR2 SVGAGI. As DNA, the CDR3 is TGTGCCAGCAGTTTCGGGGGGTGGGCATCTGACTACACCTTC. This sequence encodes CASSFGGWASDYTF.

The V and J genes are TRBV7-6 and TRBJ1-5, with TRBD1 identical over 7 bases. The germline gives CDR1 SGHVS, CDR2 FNYEAQ. The CDR3 spans 14 residues. With V trimmed by 2 bases and J by 6 bases, 4 bases remained unmatched. CDR3 sequence: CASSLTGDSQPQHF. The CDR3 coding sequence is TGTGCCAGCAGCTTAACAGGGGACTCTCAGCCCCAGCATTTT.

The CDR3 DNA reads TGCAGCGTTGGACTGACCGCCTACGAGCAGTACTTC. This sequence encodes CSVGLTAYEQYF. The chain has TRBV29-1 and TRBJ2-7, with D unclear. V was shortened by 4 bases and J by 2 bases, with 9 bases between the two germline ends. CDR3 length: 12 residues. Germline CDR1 SQVTM, CDR2 ANQGSEA.

V gene TRBV3-1 (or the pseudogene TRBV3-2) combines with J gene TRBJ1-1; 9 nucleotides line up with TRBD1. Trimming removed 3 bases from V and 0 bases from J; junction bases left unmatched: 5. This CDR3 comprises 16 residues. Germline CDR1 is LGHDT and CDR2 is YNNKEL (reference sequence). CDR3 region: CASSHRQGGMNTEAFF. CDR3 DNA: TGTGCCAGCAGCCACCGACAGGGGGGAATGAACACTGAAGCTTTCTTT.

This clone rates as medium-sized. The chain is built from TRBV4-2 and TRBJ1-1, with D perhaps TRBD1 (5 bases). CDR3 length: 16 residues. Looked up from germline, CDR1 is LGHNA and CDR2 is YNFKEQ. The ends were cut back, 0 bases at V and 1 base at J, with 12 bases in the middle. CDR3: CASSQDGGEKNTEAFF. CDR3 coding DNA: TGTGCCAGCAGCCAAGATGGAGGGGAGAAGAACACTGAAGCTTTCTTT.

The chain uses TRBV27 and TRBJ2-1, with TRBD2 identical over 9 bases. V trimming: 7 bases; J trimming: 1 base; junction bases outside the gene matches: 5. The CDR3 extends over 15 amino acids. Germline CDR1 and CDR2: MNHEY and SMNVEV (reference sequence). CDR3 sequence (DNA): TGTGCCAGCACCCTAGCGGGACCTTCCTACAATGAGCAGTTCTTC. Encoded protein: CASTLAGPSYNEQFF.

This rearrangement joins TRBV5-4 to TRBJ2-1, with D possibly being TRBD1 (5 bases). In germline, CDR1 is SGHNT, CDR2 YYREEE (reference sequence). Trimming stripped 3 bases from V and 11 bases from J, with 15 bases between. The CDR3 runs 13 residues. The DNA for the CDR3 is TGTGCCAGCAGCTCGCTGGAAGGGGCTCAGCAGTTCTTC. It encodes CASSSLEGAQQFF.

This chain joins TRBV6-2 or TRBV6-3 and TRBJ2-2; TRBD1 matches at 9 bases. Germline CDR1 is MNHEY and CDR2 is SVGEGT. CDR3 length: 16 amino acids. Unmatched junction bases numbered 7, after V lost 5 bases and J lost 3 bases. This CDR3 is CASSLLGQGYTGELFF. The CDR3, as DNA: TGTGCCAGCAGTCTATTGGGACAGGGATACACCGGGGAGCTGTTTTTT.

This clone was counted once. The chain links TRBV27 to TRBJ1-2; weak D call: TRBD1 (6 bases). Between the trimmed V and J ends, which lost 5 bases and 2 bases, there was a span of 18 bases. Germline lookup yields CDR1 MNHEY and CDR2 SMNVEV (reference sequence). The length of the CDR3 is 16 residues. Here the CDR3 DNA reads TGTGCCAGCAGTCCCTCGGCCGGGACAATAAACTATGGCTACACCTTC. This translates into CASSPSAGTINYGYTF.

The J gene is TRBJ2-3, the V gene TRBV20-1; 10 bases map to TRBD2. The CDR3 covers 16 residues. The germline V gene encodes CDR1 DFQATT and CDR2 SNEGSKA (reference sequence). V trimming: 3 bases; J trimming: 4 bases; junction bases outside the gene matches: 10. The CDR3 here is CSASRGSGGASDTQYF. Here the CDR3 DNA reads TGCAGTGCTAGTAGAGGAAGCGGGGGGGCCTCAGATACGCAGTATTTT.

The rearrangement uses TRBV5-1 and TRBJ1-3; the match to TRBD1 covers 9 bases. This CDR3 has 16 residues. Germline V gives CDR1 SGHRS, CDR2 YFSETQ. Trimming took 0 bases from V and 1 from J; bases not matched to a gene: 2. The CDR3 region is CASSLDRGLSGNTIYF. CDR3 nucleotide sequence: TGCGCCAGCAGCTTGGACAGGGGGCTTTCTGGAAACACCATATATTTT.

The chain employs TRBV5-1 and TRBJ2-7, with D possibly TRBD2 on 6 matching bases. V lost 4 bases and J 2 bases, leaving 10 bases between the germline ends. The CDR3 has 13 residues. CDR1 and CDR2 from the germline V gene are SGHRS and YFSETQ. The CDR3 here is CASSGGVTYEQYF. The DNA for the CDR3 is TGCGCCAGCAGCGGAGGGGTTACCTACGAGCAGTACTTC. The variable domain in full, completed from reference TRBV5-1 and TRBJ2-7, reads KAGVTQTPRYLIKTRGQQVTLSCSPISGHRSVSWYQQTPGQGLQFLFEYFSETQRNKGNFPGRFSGRQFSNSRSEMNVSTLELGDSALYLCASSGGVTYEQYFGPGTRLTVT.

Note on this clone: Other DNA sequences in this specimen translate into the identical CDR3. CDR3 sequence reads: CASSLPGQNSPLHF. CDR3 DNA sequence: TGCGCCAGCAGCTTACCGGGACAGAATTCACCCCTCCACTTT. J is TRBJ1-6 and V is TRBV5-1, with 7 positions matching TRBD1. The CDR3 sequence is 14 residues long. Germline loops: CDR1 SGHRS, CDR2 YFSETQ. The V segment lost 2 bases and the J segment 7 bases; nucleotides outside the gene matches: 3.

V gene TRBV27 combines with J gene TRBJ1-1; D is perhaps TRBD1 (6 bases). The CDR3 runs 16 residues. Germline assignment: CDR1 MNHEY and CDR2 SMNVEV (reference sequence). V lost 2 bases to trimming and J lost 8 bases, with 21 bases between them. In nucleotides, the CDR3 is TGTGCCAGCAGTTTAACAGGGATCGTCGGAGAAAAGGAAGCTTTCTTT. It yields the protein CASSLTGIVGEKEAFF.

For the CDR3, the DNA is TGTGCCAGCAGTTCGGACAGGGGCGCAGGCTATGGCTACACCTTC. It is translated as CASSSDRGAGYGYTF. The chain combines TRBV28 with TRBJ1-2; 9 nucleotides agree with TRBD1. This CDR3 is built from 15 residues. The J segment lost 4 bases and the V segment lost 4 bases, leaving 7 bases of the junction unmatched. In germline, CDR1 is MDHEN, CDR2 SYDVKM.

V and J are TRBV5-1 and TRBJ1-1; D gene unclear. The CDR3 is made up of 15 amino acids. Per the germline V gene, CDR1 is SGHRS and CDR2 is YFSETQ. V was shortened by 5 bases and J by 0 bases, with 14 bases between the two germline ends. CDR3 protein: CASRVDRIMNTEAFF. Here the CDR3 DNA reads TGCGCCAGCAGGGTGGATCGAATCATGAACACTGAAGCTTTCTTT. The whole variable domain, remainder taken from reference TRBV5-1 and TRBJ1-1, is KAGVTQTPRYLIKTRGQQVTLSCSPISGHRSVSWYQQTPGQGLQFLFEYFSETQRNKGNFPGRFSGRQFSNSRSEMNVSTLELGDSALYLCASRVDRIMNTEAFFGQGTRLTVV.

The genes are TRBV4-3 and TRBJ1-2; 7 nucleotides align to TRBD1. The CDR3 runs to 15 residues. The germline V gene has CDR1 LGHNA and CDR2 YSLEER. The V segment lost 0 bases and the J segment 4 bases; nucleotides outside the gene matches: 5. CDR3 nucleotide sequence: TGCGCCAGCAGCCAAGAGAGGGGACAGTTCTATGGCTACACCTTC. The encoded protein is CASSQERGQFYGYTF.

V and J are TRBV19 and TRBJ2-2; TRBD1 matches at 9 bases. Trimming cost V 3 bases and J 6 bases; bases outside gene matches: 5. The germline V gene encodes CDR1 LNHDA and CDR2 SQIVND (reference sequence). The length of the CDR3 is 15 residues. CDR3 nucleotide sequence: TGTGCCAGTAGTATCCAGTACAGGGGGCCCGGGGAGCTGTTTTTT. Its translation: CASSIQYRGPGELFF.